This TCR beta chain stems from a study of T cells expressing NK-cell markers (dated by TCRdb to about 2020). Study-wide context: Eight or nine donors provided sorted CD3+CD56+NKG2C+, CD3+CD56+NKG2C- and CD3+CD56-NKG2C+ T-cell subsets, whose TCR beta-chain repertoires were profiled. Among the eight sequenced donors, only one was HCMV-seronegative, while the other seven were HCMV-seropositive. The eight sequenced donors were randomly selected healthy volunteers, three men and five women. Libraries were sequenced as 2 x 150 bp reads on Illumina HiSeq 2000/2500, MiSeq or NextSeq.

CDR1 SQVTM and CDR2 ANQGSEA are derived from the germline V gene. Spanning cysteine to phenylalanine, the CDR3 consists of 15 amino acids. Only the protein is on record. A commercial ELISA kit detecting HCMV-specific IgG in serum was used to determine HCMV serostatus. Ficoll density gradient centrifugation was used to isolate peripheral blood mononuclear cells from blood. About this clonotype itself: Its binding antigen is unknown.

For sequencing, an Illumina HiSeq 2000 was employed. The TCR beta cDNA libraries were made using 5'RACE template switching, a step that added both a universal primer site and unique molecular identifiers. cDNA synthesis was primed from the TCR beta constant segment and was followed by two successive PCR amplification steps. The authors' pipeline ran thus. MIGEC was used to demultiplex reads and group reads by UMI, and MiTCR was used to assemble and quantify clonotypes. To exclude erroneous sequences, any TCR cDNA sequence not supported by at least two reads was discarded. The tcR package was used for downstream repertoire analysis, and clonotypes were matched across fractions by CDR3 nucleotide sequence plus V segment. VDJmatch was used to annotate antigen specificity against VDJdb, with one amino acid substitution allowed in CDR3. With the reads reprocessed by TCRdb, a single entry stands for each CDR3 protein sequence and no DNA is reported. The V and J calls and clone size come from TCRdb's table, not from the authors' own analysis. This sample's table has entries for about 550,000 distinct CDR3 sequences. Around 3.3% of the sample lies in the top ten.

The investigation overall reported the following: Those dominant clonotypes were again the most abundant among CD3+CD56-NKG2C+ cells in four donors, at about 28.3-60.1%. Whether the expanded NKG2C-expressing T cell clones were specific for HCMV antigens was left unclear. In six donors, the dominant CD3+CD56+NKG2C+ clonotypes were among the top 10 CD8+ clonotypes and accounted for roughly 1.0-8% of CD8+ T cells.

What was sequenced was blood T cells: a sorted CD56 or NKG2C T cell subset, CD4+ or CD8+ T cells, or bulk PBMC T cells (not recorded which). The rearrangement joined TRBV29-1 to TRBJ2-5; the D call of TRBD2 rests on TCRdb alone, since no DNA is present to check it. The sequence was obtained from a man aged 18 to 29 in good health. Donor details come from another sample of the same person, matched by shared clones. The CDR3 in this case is CSVVFYPSGTETQYF. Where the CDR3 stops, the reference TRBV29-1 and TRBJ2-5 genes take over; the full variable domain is SAVISQKPSRDICQRGTSLTIQCQVDSQVTMMFWYRQQPGQSLTLIATANQGSEATYESGFVIDKFPISRPNLTFSTLTVSNMSPEDSSIYLCSVVFYPSGTETQYFGPGTRLLVL.